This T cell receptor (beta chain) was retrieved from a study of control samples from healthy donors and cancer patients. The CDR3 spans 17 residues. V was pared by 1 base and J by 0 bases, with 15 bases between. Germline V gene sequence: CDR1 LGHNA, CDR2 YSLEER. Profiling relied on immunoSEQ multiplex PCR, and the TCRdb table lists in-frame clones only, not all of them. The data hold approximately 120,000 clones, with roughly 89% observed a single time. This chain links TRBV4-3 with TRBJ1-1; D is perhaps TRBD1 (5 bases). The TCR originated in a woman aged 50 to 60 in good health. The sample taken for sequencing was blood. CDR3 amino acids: CASSQVAPGSLNTEAFF. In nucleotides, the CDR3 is TGCGCCAGCAGCCAAGTAGCGCCAGGGTCTTTGAACACTGAAGCTTTCTTT.